Listed here are 29 T cell receptor beta chains from one sample, sequenced in a study of beta chain features in type 1 diabetes. Every isolated RNA sample was fully reverse transcribed, so sequencing captured expressed TCRB transcripts. The method was immunoSEQ multiplex PCR; TCRdb's version includes in-frame clones alone and lacks a portion of them. The sample yields nearly 250,000 clones, 68% seen once. Sequencing was carried out using naive CD4+ T cells from blood. The source of these receptors is a man aged 30 to 39 in good health.

Of note for this clone: The sample carries other DNA sequences with the same CDR3. The rearrangement joins TRBV5-1 to TRBJ2-3; D unclear. From germline, CDR1 is SGHRS and CDR2 YFSETQ. Trimming removed 7 bases from V and 1 base from J, with 4 bases in between. CDR3 length equals 11 residues. The CDR3: CASAGTDTQYF. The CDR3 DNA sequence: TGCGCCAGCGCGGGCACAGATACGCAGTATTTT.

The table lists this clone with a few counts. The V call is TRBV6-1, the J call TRBJ2-2, with a weak D call TRBD2 (6 bases). The V gene lost 4 bases and the J gene lost 1 base, with 16 bases spanning the gap. This CDR3 contains 17 residues. The germline V gene has CDR1 MNHNS and CDR2 SASEGT. The CDR3 loop reads CASSVPLGGKNTGELFF. The CDR3 nucleotides are TGTGCCAGCAGTGTTCCCCTGGGGGGAAAGAACACCGGGGAGCTGTTTTTT.

The CDR3 DNA follows: TGTGCCAGCTCCCCTTATACAGGGATCACCGGGGAGCTGTTTTTT. Amino acids: CASSPYTGITGELFF. J is TRBJ2-2 and V is TRBV11-2; D is perhaps TRBD1 (6 bases). The germline CDR1 and CDR2 sequences are SGHAT and FQNNGV. V lost 8 bases and J 4 bases, leaving 17 bases between the germline ends. The CDR3 sequence is 15 residues long.

This clone was seen a few times. The chain combines TRBV7-2 with TRBJ2-1; D may be TRBD2 (6 bases). The CDR3 totals 16 residues. V lost 4 bases, J lost 4 bases, and 17 bases lay in between. Germline CDR1 SGHTA, CDR2 FQGNSA. The CDR3 bases are TGTGCCAGCAGCTCTAACCGGGAGCGGCAGTACAATGAGCAGTTCTTC. This translates into CASSSNRERQYNEQFF.

This clone appeared a single time. This sequence joins TRBV2 and TRBJ2-7, with a possible D match to TRBD1 (6 bases). Germline V lookup: CDR1 SNHLY, CDR2 FYNNEI. The V end lost 1 base, the J end lost 0 bases, and 10 bases lay between the germline ends. CDR3 length: 15 residues. The CDR3 sequence is CASSEEGVSSYEQYF. Written as DNA, the CDR3 is TGTGCCAGCAGTGAAGAGGGGGTAAGCTCCTACGAGCAGTACTTC.

The chain couples TRBV23-1 to TRBJ2-5, with 9 nucleotides matching TRBD1. TRBV23-1 is an ORF for which the function is uncertain. The CDR3 sequence is 18 residues long. Trimming cost V 0 bases and J 3 bases; bases outside gene matches: 11. CDR3 nucleotide sequence: TGCGCCAGCAGTCAATCGAACAGGGGGCGGTTTGTTAAAGAGACCCAGTACTTC. Its protein is CASSQSNRGRFVKETQYF.

The chain carries TRBV11-2 and TRBJ2-5, with 7 bases that match TRBD1. The CDR3 runs to 16 residues. The germline V gene has CDR1 SGHAT and CDR2 FQNNGV. The J segment lost 4 bases and the V segment lost 4 bases, leaving 12 bases of the junction unmatched. The CDR3 here is CASSSAEQGQGETQYF. The CDR3 DNA reads as TGTGCCAGCAGCTCGGCGGAACAGGGGCAAGGAGAGACCCAGTACTTC.

This sequence joins TRBV4-3 and TRBJ2-2; D unresolved. This CDR3 region has 14 residues. The germline gives CDR1 LGHNA, CDR2 YSLEER. V was trimmed by 1 base and J by 2 bases, leaving 5 bases between them. The CDR3 region is CASSQVINTGELFF. CDR3 coding DNA: TGCGCCAGCAGCCAAGTTATAAACACCGGGGAGCTGTTTTTT.

The rearrangement joins TRBV29-1 to TRBJ1-5; possibly TRBD1 for D (5 bases). The CDR3 runs 13 residues. V was pared by 5 bases and J by 0 bases, with 8 bases between. Germline loops: CDR1 SQVTM, CDR2 ANQGSEA. The CDR3 region is CSVQTDSNQPQHF. The CDR3 DNA sequence: TGCAGCGTTCAGACAGATAGCAATCAGCCCCAGCATTTT.

The rearrangement links TRBV18 to TRBJ2-2; 9 bases line up with TRBD1. The germline gives CDR1 KGHSH, CDR2 LQKENI. The V gene end was trimmed by 2 bases and the J gene end by 7 bases; junction bases not matched to a gene: 8. The CDR3 covers 16 residues. The CDR3 coding sequence is TGTGCCAGCTCACCAAGGGCACAGGGGGCAGACGGGGAGCTGTTTTTT. This encodes CASSPRAQGADGELFF.

This clone was picked up a small number of times. The rearrangement joins TRBV29-1 to TRBJ1-5; 8 positions agree with TRBD1. J was trimmed by 6 bases and V by 6 bases; bases with no gene match: 7. CDR3 size: 13 residues. CDR1 SQVTM and CDR2 ANQGSEA come from the germline V gene. The CDR3 reads CSVSQGEGQPQHF. The CDR3 DNA reads as TGCAGCGTCTCACAGGGGGAAGGTCAGCCCCAGCATTTT.

J is TRBJ2-3 and V is TRBV7-9, with TRBD2 matching over 7 bases. V lost 2 bases and J lost 6; bases outside the gene matches: 5. The germline V gene encodes CDR1 SEHNR and CDR2 FQNEAQ (reference sequence). The CDR3 is 14 residues long. The CDR3 sequence: CASSLTTLADTQYF. DNA of the CDR3: TGTGCCAGCAGCTTAACCACACTAGCGGATACGCAGTATTTT.

This clone was seen once. This chain uses TRBV2 with TRBJ2-1, with 7 bases matching TRBD2. Losses at the gene ends were 4 bases for V and 5 bases for J; bases not matched to a gene: 5. This CDR3 region has 14 residues. The germline CDR1 and CDR2 sequences are SNHLY and FYNNEI. The CDR3 protein is CASSGMGGNNEQFF. The CDR3 DNA sequence: TGTGCCAGCAGTGGTATGGGAGGGAACAATGAGCAGTTCTTC. Together with reference TRBV2 and TRBJ2-1, the CDR3 gives the full variable domain: EPEVTQTPSHQVTQMGQEVILRCVPISNHLYFYWYRQILGQKVEFLVSFYNNEISEKSEIFDDQFSVERPDGSNFTLKIRSTKLEDSAMYFCASSGMGGNNEQFFGPGTRLTVL.

V gene TRBV7-9 combines with J gene TRBJ2-7, with no clear D. Germline lookup yields CDR1 SEHNR and CDR2 FQNEAQ (reference sequence). Trimming took 1 base from V and 8 from J, leaving 9 bases between them. The CDR3 runs to 12 residues. The CDR3: CASSLDNSQQYF. The CDR3 DNA is TGTGCCAGCAGCTTAGATAACTCTCAGCAGTACTTC.

A note on this clone: Other DNA sequences within the sample encode an identical CDR3. This chain connects TRBV5-1 to TRBJ2-1; tentatively, D is TRBD2 (5 bases). Trimming shortened V by 0 bases and J by 0 bases, and 7 bases separated the two germline ends. Per the germline V gene, CDR1 is SGHRS and CDR2 is YFSETQ. This CDR3 comprises 15 residues. CDR3 protein: CASSLGGSSYNEQFF. CDR3 nucleotide sequence: TGCGCCAGCAGCTTGGGTGGGAGCTCCTACAATGAGCAGTTCTTC. The full variable domain, completed using reference TRBV5-1 and TRBJ2-1, is KAGVTQTPRYLIKTRGQQVTLSCSPISGHRSVSWYQQTPGQGLQFLFEYFSETQRNKGNFPGRFSGRQFSNSRSEMNVSTLELGDSALYLCASSLGGSSYNEQFFGPGTRLTVL.

The chain joins TRBV9 to TRBJ2-2; either TRBD1 or TRBD2 may supply D (5 bases each). The CDR3 loop spans 16 amino acids. Germline V gives CDR1 SGDLS, CDR2 YYNGEE. Trimming cost V 0 bases and J 5 bases, with 14 bases left between them. In nucleotides, the CDR3 is TGTGCCAGCAGCGTAGTTAGGGGAGTGGAAACCGGGGAGCTGTTTTTT. Translated: CASSVVRGVETGELFF.

J is TRBJ2-2 and V is TRBV2; D unclear. V was shortened by 8 bases and J by 4 bases, with 11 bases between the two germline ends. The germline gives CDR1 SNHLY, CDR2 FYNNEI. This CDR3 spans 13 amino acids. The DNA of the CDR3 is TGTGCCAGCGGGCTAGGGATCACCGGGGAGCTGTTTTTT. As protein: CASGLGITGELFF.

V usage is TRBV6-5 and J usage is TRBJ2-1; D is unresolved. CDR1 and CDR2 from the germline V gene are MNHEY and SVGAGI. Trimming took off 6 bases at V and 8 bases at J, with 14 bases between the two ends. The length of the CDR3 is 13 residues. CDR3 loop: CASSHTLKDEQFF. The CDR3 region has the DNA TGTGCCAGCAGCCATACACTCAAGGATGAGCAGTTCTTC.

The chain joins TRBV7-9 to TRBJ1-2; D remains ambiguous. The V end was cut by 1 base, the J end by 8 bases, with 8 bases between. Germline CDR1 reads SEHNR; CDR2 reads FQNEAQ (reference sequence). The CDR3 spans 12 residues. CDR3 loop: CASSLESVGYTF. The CDR3 DNA reads TGTGCCAGCAGCTTAGAGTCAGTAGGCTACACCTTC.

This clone has more than one count but fewer than ten. The chain carries TRBV29-1 and TRBJ2-7; either TRBD1 or TRBD2 may fit D (5 bases each). CDR3 length: 11 residues. V gave up 7 bases and J gave up 4 bases, with 11 bases separating them. The germline gives CDR1 SQVTM, CDR2 ANQGSEA. In DNA, the CDR3 is TGCAGCGCGGGGCCGGGGTACGAGCAGTACTTC. This codes for CSAGPGYEQYF.

The chain combines TRBV15 with TRBJ2-2; D is uncertain. Germline CDR1 and CDR2: LNHNV and YYDKDF (reference sequence). The CDR3 totals 13 residues. Trimming removed 5 bases from V and 5 bases from J, with 9 bases in between. The CDR3 is CATSGPETGELFF. CDR3 coding DNA: TGTGCCACCAGCGGACCGGAGACCGGGGAGCTGTTTTTT.

The chain couples TRBV30 to TRBJ1-6; D remains unclear. The CDR3 has 13 residues. V lost 2 bases and J 7 bases, leaving 9 bases between the germline ends. Germline loops: CDR1 GTSNPN, CDR2 SVGIG (reference sequence). The CDR3 DNA reads TGTGCCTGGAGTCCTGGACGGAATTCACCCCTCCACTTT. It yields the protein CAWSPGRNSPLHF.

The chain employs TRBV15 and TRBJ2-1, with D tentatively TRBD2 (6 bases). Per the germline V gene, CDR1 is LNHNV and CDR2 is YYDKDF (reference sequence). CDR3 length: 11 amino acids. V lost 5 bases to trimming and J lost 7 bases, with 6 bases between them. CDR3 DNA: TGTGCCACCAGCCGGGGGAATGAGCAGTTCTTC. It specifies CATSRGNEQFF.

The chain links TRBV7-8 to TRBJ2-1; D remains unclear. The V gene's germline CDR1 is SGHVS and CDR2 FQNEAQ. Trimming shortened V by 5 bases and J by 10 bases, and 9 bases separated the two germline ends. The CDR3 length is 11 residues. CDR3 region: CASSPALEQFF. The CDR3 bases are TGTGCCAGCAGCCCGGCGTTAGAGCAGTTCTTC.

Regarding this clone: The limits of the CDR3 on the DNA are not certain, so only TCRdb's listed CDR3 is given. The chain recombines TRBV30 with TRBJ2-1; TRBD2 is the table's D call and was not checked against the DNA. Counting both end residues, the CDR3 totals 11 amino acids. Germline V gives CDR1 GTSNPN, CDR2 SVGIG (reference sequence). The CDR3 protein is CAWSVAGGTLF.

This clone was observed a handful of times. The chain is built from TRBV30 and TRBJ1-1, with D hard to call. CDR1 is GTSNPN, CDR2 SVGIG, per germline (reference sequence). Trimming cost V 2 bases and J 8 bases, with 9 bases left between them. This CDR3 comprises 11 residues. CDR3 sequence (DNA): TGTGCCTGGAGTTTACTGGGAGAAGCTTTCTTT. Protein sequence: CAWSLLGEAFF.

The J gene is TRBJ2-5, the V gene TRBV11-2; D might be TRBD2 (5 bases). This CDR3 has 12 amino acids. From germline, CDR1 is SGHAT and CDR2 FQNNGV. Trimming shortened V by 3 bases and J by 9 bases, and 11 bases separated the two germline ends. CDR3 in amino acids: CASSFDGVSQYF. The CDR3 bases are TGTGCCAGCAGCTTTGACGGGGTGTCCCAGTACTTC.

This chain connects TRBV30 to TRBJ2-7, with 9 positions matching TRBD2. Germline V lookup: CDR1 GTSNPN, CDR2 SVGIG (reference sequence). The J segment lost 3 bases and the V segment lost 2 bases, leaving 5 bases of the junction unmatched. The CDR3 runs 14 residues. DNA of the CDR3: TGTGCCTGGAGTCTCCCTAGCGGGGTCTACGAGCAGTACTTC. It is translated as CAWSLPSGVYEQYF. Complete variable domain (other parts from reference TRBV30 and TRBJ2-7): SQTIHQWPATLVQPVGSPLSLECTVEGTSNPNLYWYRQAAGRGLQLLFYSVGIGQISSEVPQNLSASRPQDRQFILSSKKLLLSDSGFYLCAWSLPSGVYEQYFGPGTRLTVT.

The rearrangement uses TRBV5-1 and TRBJ2-1, with TRBD2 matching over 9 bases. The CDR3 is 13 amino acids. With 5 bases clipped from V and 6 bases from J, the junction kept 3 bases outside the gene matches. CDR1 is SGHRS and CDR2 is YFSETQ in the germline V gene. CDR3 DNA: TGCGCCAGCAGTTCGACTAGCGGCAATGAGCAGTTCTTC. It translates to CASSSTSGNEQFF.